These T cell receptor beta chains were read from a single sample in a study of regulatory T cells in long-lasting Graves disease. TCRdb ran MiXCR on the multiplex PCR reads and lists one entry per CDR3 protein. The sample has 400,000 to 500,000 distinct CDR3 sequences, 15% seen once; the top ten hold roughly 17%. This same sample was also part of a study on T cells in Graves' hyperthyroidism and ophthalmopathy.

Sequenced here: peripheral blood mononuclear cells (PBMCs), sampled at new diagnosis, from a patient treated with antithyroid drugs. These receptors were taken from a woman in her twenties or thirties with Graves disease. Both conserved end residues are part of each CDR3. Each record gives: CDR3 DNA, CDR3 protein, J gene, D gene, CDR3 length, V gene, clone size. A D gene is named only where the DNA matches it firmly. Rows give clone size only sometimes, using once, few, many, or a class for an expanded clone.

TGTGCCATCAGTACCAGCGGGAGAGGGGCCGGGGAGCTGTTTTTT | CAISTSGRGAGELFF | TRBJ2-2 | TRBD2 | 15 | TRBV10-3 | NA
TGTGCCAGCAGCCCTCCCAAGGGGGAGACCTACAATGAGCAGTTCTTC | CASSPPKGETYNEQFF | TRBJ2-1 | NA | 16 | TRBV9 | NA
TGTGCCACCCTCCGTGAGGGGCGGGCCAAAAACATTCAGTACTTC | CATLREGRAKNIQYF | TRBJ2-4 | NA | 15 | TRBV28 | many
TGTGCCAGCAGCCGAGGGGACCCTACTACGAACACCGGGGAGCTGTTTTTT | CASSRGDPTTNTGELFF | TRBJ2-2 | NA | 17 | TRBV3-1 | many
TGTGCCAGCAGTTTGCCCCCCGGGAGGGCCCTCTACGAGCAGTACTTC | CASSLPPGRALYEQYF | TRBJ2-7 | TRBD2 | 16 | TRBV28 | many
TGTGCCTGGAGTGGGGTAACCTACGAGCAGTACTTC | CAWSGVTYEQYF | TRBJ2-7 | NA | 12 | TRBV30 | NA
TGCGCCACCGGGGAACAGGGTCTAAACACCGGGGAGCTGTTTTTT | CATGEQGLNTGELFF | TRBJ2-2 | NA | 15 | TRBV10-2 | many
TGTGCCAGCAGTTTGGGGGCTCACAGGGACCCTAATGAAAAACTGTTTTTT | CASSLGAHRDPNEKLFF | TRBJ1-4 | NA | 17 | TRBV12-3/TRBV12-4 | NA
TGTGCCAGCAGCTTAAGGCGGGACGCCAGCAATCAGCCCCAGCATTTT | CASSLRRDASNQPQHF | TRBJ1-5 | NA | 16 | TRBV7-2 | few
TGCAGCGTTCCCAGAAATGAAAAACTGTTTTTT | CSVPRNEKLFF | TRBJ1-4 | NA | 11 | TRBV29-1 | NA
TGTGCCAGCAGCCCAGGAAGGCTAGCGGACAATGAGCAGTACTTC | CASSPGRLADNEQYF | TRBJ2-7 | TRBD2 | 15 | TRBV9 | NA
TGTGCCAGCAGCTTGGGGACTAGATACTATGAGCAGTTCTTC | CASSLGTRYYEQFF | TRBJ2-1 | TRBD2 | 14 | TRBV5-4 | NA
TGTGCCAGCAGCACGGGACAGGGACCTTACTATGGCTACACCTTC | CASSTGQGPYYGYTF | TRBJ1-2 | TRBD1 | 15 | TRBV25-1 | NA
TGTGCCACCTCTGCGGGAGGCAATGAGCAGTTCTTC | CATSAGGNEQFF | TRBJ2-1 | TRBD2 | 12 | TRBV6-1 | many
TGTGCCACCAGCAGAGAAGGGGGCTATCCTGGAAACACCATATATTTT | CATSREGGYPGNTIYF | TRBJ1-3 | TRBD1 | 16 | TRBV15 | NA
TGCAGTGCTAGCAGGATCAAGAACACTGAAGCTTTCTTT | CSASRIKNTEAFF | TRBJ1-1 | NA | 13 | TRBV20-1 | few
TGTGCCAGCAGTTTGATTGACTACAATGAGCAGTTCTTC | CASSLIDYNEQFF | TRBJ2-1 | NA | 13 | TRBV12-3/TRBV12-4 | many
TGTGCCAGCAGACGGACGGATGGCTACACCTTC | CASRRTDGYTF | TRBJ1-2 | NA | 11 | TRBV2 | many
TGTGCCAGCAGTTTACGATACACTGAAGCTTTCTTT | CASSLRYTEAFF | TRBJ1-1 | NA | 12 | TRBV28 | many
TGTGCCAGCAGTGGGGGACTAGCGGGAGCGAGGGGGCAGTACTTC | CASSGGLAGARGQYF | TRBJ2-7 | TRBD2 | 15 | TRBV2 | few
TGTGCCAGATGGACCCCGGCGACCCAAGAACTGTTTTTT | CARWTPATQELFF | TRBJ1-4 | NA | 13 | TRBV19 | few
TGTGCCAGCAGTCTCCGGGCCCAAGGTGGAGGTAGCTCCTACAATGAGCAGTTCTTC | CASSLRAQGGGSSYNEQFF | TRBJ2-1 | NA | 19 | TRBV6-1 | many
TGTGCCTGGAGTGTAATGGGGCGTCAGCAGCCCCAGCATTTT | CAWSVMGRQQPQHF | TRBJ1-5 | NA | 14 | TRBV30 | NA
TGTGCCAGCAGCTTGGAGGGTAACAGGGGCGGGAATGAGCAGTTCTTC | CASSLEGNRGGNEQFF | TRBJ2-1 | TRBD1 | 16 | TRBV5-4 | few
TGTGCCAGCAACCCTGGGCTGAACACTGAAGCTTTCTTT | CASNPGLNTEAFF | TRBJ1-1 | NA | 13 | TRBV5-4 | many
TGTGCCAGCAGCCAAGAACGCCAGCTGAACACTGAAGCTTTCTTT | CASSQERQLNTEAFF | TRBJ1-1 | NA | 15 | TRBV3-1 | many
TGCGCCAGCAGCCAAGTTATAACGGTCGGCACAGATACGCAGTATTTT | CASSQVITVGTDTQYF | TRBJ2-3 | NA | 16 | TRBV4-1 | few
TGTGCCAGCAGCACTAGCGGGGGTGACAATGAGCAGTTCTTC | CASSTSGGDNEQFF | TRBJ2-1 | TRBD2 | 14 | TRBV13 | many
TGTGCCAGCAGCTTTGAGCTTTATAGACAGGCAAGGACTGAAGCTTTCTTT | CASSFELYRQARTEAFF | TRBJ1-1 | NA | 17 | TRBV11-2 | few
TGTGCCAGCAGCCAACAGAGGGACACTGAAGCTTTCTTT | CASSQQRDTEAFF | TRBJ1-1 | NA | 13 | TRBV7-3 | NA
TGTGCCAGCAGTTCATACAAGACGCTGTACCAAGAGACCCAGTACTTC | CASSSYKTLYQETQYF | TRBJ2-5 | NA | 16 | TRBV7-9 | many
TGCGCCACCCAGACGGCTACGAACACCGGGGAGCTGTTTTTT | CATQTATNTGELFF | TRBJ2-2 | NA | 14 | TRBV5-1 | NA
TGCGCCAGCAGCCAAGCCACAGTGGGAGGGGGCAATGAGCAGTTCTTC | CASSQATVGGGNEQFF | TRBJ2-1 | NA | 16 | TRBV4-1 | NA
TGCAGCGTTGAGTTAGCCGAGTCCGATGAGCAGTTCTTC | CSVELAESDEQFF | TRBJ2-1 | NA | 13 | TRBV29-1 | many
TGTGCCAGCAGCTTAGGTGGGGACAAAAACATTCAGTACTTC | CASSLGGDKNIQYF | TRBJ2-4 | NA | 14 | TRBV7-9 | many
TGTGCCAGCACTAACGACGGACTTAGGTACGAGCAGTACTTC | CASTNDGLRYEQYF | TRBJ2-7 | NA | 14 | TRBV2 | many
TGTGCCAGCATACTCGACAGAAAGTATGGCTACACCTTC | CASILDRKYGYTF | TRBJ1-2 | NA | 13 | TRBV6-1 | few
TGTGCCAGCAGTCTGAGCGGGGGAGGCCTCTCCTACGAGCAGTACTTC | CASSLSGGGLSYEQYF | TRBJ2-7 | TRBD2 | 16 | TRBV6-1 | few
TGCGCCAGCACCGTGGGGGCGTCGGCGTACACCGGGGAGCTGTTTTTT | CASTVGASAYTGELFF | TRBJ2-2 | NA | 16 | TRBV5-1 | few
TGTGCCAGCAGCCCGGGACAGGGAAAGTTCAATCAGCCCCAGCATTTT | CASSPGQGKFNQPQHF | TRBJ1-5 | TRBD1 | 16 | TRBV28 | NA
TGTGCCACCCCCCCCGGGGAGCTGTTTTTT | CATPPGELFF | TRBJ2-2 | NA | 10 | TRBV7-9 | NA
TGTGCCAGCAGCTCCTGGACCAGGCAGGGCTCCTACAATGAGCAGTTCTTC | CASSSWTRQGSYNEQFF | TRBJ2-1 | NA | 17 | TRBV5-1 | NA
TGTGCCACCAGCAACGGACTAGCGGGCCGCACAGATACGCAGTATTTT | CATSNGLAGRTDTQYF | TRBJ2-3 | TRBD2 | 16 | TRBV15 | many
TGCAGTGCTAGAGATCCCCTAGCGGGAGGAGCTTACAATGAGCAGTTCTTC | CSARDPLAGGAYNEQFF | TRBJ2-1 | TRBD2 | 17 | TRBV20-1 | many
TGTGCCAGCAGGGAGACAGGGCAGAACACTGAAGCTTTCTTT | CASRETGQNTEAFF | TRBJ1-1 | TRBD1 | 14 | TRBV2 | many
TGCGCCAGCAGCTTGGAAGGGACTAGCGGGATCAGCGGGGAGCTGTTTTTT | CASSLEGTSGISGELFF | TRBJ2-2 | TRBD2 | 17 | TRBV5-1 | NA
TGTGCCACTCACCAGCGACAGGGGGTTGGAACTGAAGCTTTCTTT | CATHQRQGVGTEAFF | TRBJ1-1 | TRBD1 | 15 | TRBV10-3 | many
TGTGCCAGCTCACGGGAACAGAGCTCCTATGGCTACACCTTC | CASSREQSSYGYTF | TRBJ1-2 | NA | 14 | TRBV18 | many
TGTGCCACAGGACTGTACTACGAGCAGTACTTC | CATGLYYEQYF | TRBJ2-7 | NA | 11 | TRBV6-2/TRBV6-3 | many
TGCAGTGCTAGAGCGGACAGGGGGCGGTATCATCAGCCCCAGCATTTT | CSARADRGRYHQPQHF | TRBJ1-5 | TRBD1 | 16 | TRBV20-1 | many
TGCGCCAGCAGCTTGGCCGGTCCCAGCTCTGGAAACACCATATATTTT | CASSLAGPSSGNTIYF | TRBJ1-3 | NA | 16 | TRBV5-1 | NA
TGTGCCAGCAGTTCAAGGACTAGCGGGAGGCCTACGCAGTATTTT | CASSSRTSGRPTQYF | TRBJ2-3 | TRBD2 | 15 | TRBV6-2/TRBV6-3 | many
TGTGCCAGCAGTTCGAGGACTAGCGGGCATGAGCAGTTCTTC | CASSSRTSGHEQFF | TRBJ2-1 | TRBD2 | 14 | TRBV6-1 | NA